Reported below is one TCR beta chain. Its specificity is unknown. Unmatched junction bases numbered 2, after V lost 0 bases and J lost 3 bases. CDR3 length: 14 amino acids. Germline V gene lookup returns CDR1 SGHRS and CDR2 YFSETQ. Unsorted samples, those not sorted, used 84 million or so PBMCs for genomic DNA. The protocol was immunoSEQ multiplex PCR, while the TCRdb copy is restricted to in-frame clones and leaves out a portion. The repertoire holds hundreds of thousands of clones, with 70% to 80% as singletons. The data were taken from a study of shared clonotypes between healthy human individuals. Findings of the study overall: The sampled material consisted only of blood, and tissue repertoires are likely to differ. An expected dependence of interdonor clonotype sharing on sequencing depth was noted. Represented genetic and exposure-history diversity was restricted by having few donors.

The TCR comes from a middle-aged woman in good health. Some clones in this sample may be carry-over from other donors' samples. Input material: PBMCs. The chain has TRBV5-1 and TRBJ2-5; 7 bases are a match to TRBD2. For the CDR3, the DNA is TGCGCCAGCAGCTTGGTAGCGGGTAAAGAGACCCAGTACTTC. This encodes CASSLVAGKETQYF.